This T cell receptor beta chain was recovered during a study of cytomegalovirus exposure and HLA in healthy donors. This clone has only one observation. It was with 60 Vbeta and 13 Jbeta primers that the PCR ran. The protocol was immunoSEQ multiplex PCR, while the TCRdb copy is restricted to in-frame clones and leaves out a portion. The sample lists 99,000 or so clones, about four fifths occurring once. The length of the CDR3 is 14 residues. Germline V lookup: CDR1 LNHDA, CDR2 SQIVND (reference sequence). V lost 3 bases and J 2 bases, leaving 8 bases between the germline ends. The V gene is TRBV19, the J gene TRBJ1-5; no clear D gene. Sequencing used PBMCs. The origin of this receptor is a man aged 25 to 40 in good health and CMV-seronegative. This chain's CDR3 is CASSIGLGNQPQHF. The CDR3 region has the DNA TGTGCCAGTAGTATTGGACTCGGCAATCAGCCCCAGCATTTT.